A single sample gave rise to the 28 T cell receptor beta chains below, sequenced in a study of blood T cell repertoires in COVID-19. The method was immunoSEQ multiplex PCR; TCRdb's version includes in-frame clones alone and lacks a portion of them. The profile shows approximately 250,000 clones, around 86% of them singletons. Specimen: peripheral blood. The receptors originated from a man in his forties or fifties with active or convalescent COVID-19.

The V and J genes are TRBV12-3 or TRBV12-4 and TRBJ2-2; D is ambiguous. V was shortened by 5 bases and J by 5 bases, with 9 bases between the two germline ends. The CDR3 covers 13 residues. The CDR3 bases are TGTGCCAGCAGTCCCCCCCGGACCGGGGAGCTGTTTTTT. Its protein product is CASSPPRTGELFF.

This clone was seen more than once but under ten times. V usage is TRBV11-3 and J usage is TRBJ2-7; D perhaps matches TRBD2 (6 bases). CDR3 length: 15 amino acids. Germline values: CDR1 SGHNT, CDR2 YENEEA. V dropped 1 base and J dropped 5 bases, with 15 bases sitting between them. The CDR3 region is CASSLGRERADEQYF. In DNA form, the CDR3 reads TGTGCCAGCAGCTTAGGTCGGGAGAGAGCAGACGAGCAGTACTTC. Drawing the rest from reference TRBV11-3 and TRBJ2-7, the complete variable domain is EAGVVQSPRYKIIEKKQPVAFWCNPISGHNTLYWYLQNLGQGPELLIRYENEEAVDDSQLPKDRFSAERLKGVDSTLKIQPAELGDSAVYLCASSLGRERADEQYFGPGTRLTVT.

This clone appeared a single time. The rearrangement uses TRBV7-6 and TRBJ2-5; 9 bases align to TRBD2. V lost 5 bases, J lost 2 bases, and 15 bases stayed unmatched. Germline values: CDR1 SGHVS, CDR2 FNYEAQ. This CDR3 spans 18 amino acids. Here the CDR3 DNA reads TGTGCCAGCAGCACCCCAGGGCGGGGGGGAGGAGATCAAGAGACCCAGTACTTC. As protein: CASSTPGRGGGDQETQYF.

The rearrangement joins TRBV9 to TRBJ2-7, with 9 nucleotides matching TRBD1. CDR3 length: 14 residues. The germline gives CDR1 SGDLS, CDR2 YYNGEE. The junction had 8 bases not matched to a gene; V was cut back by 4 bases and J by 6 bases. As DNA, the CDR3 is TGTGCCAGCAGCCCGCGACAGGGGGGACGCGAGCAGTACTTC. This encodes CASSPRQGGREQYF.

The rearrangement uses TRBV6-1 and TRBJ2-3; TRBD2 agrees at 7 bases. V shed 2 bases and J 5 bases; nucleotides not matched to a gene: 7. Germline lookup yields CDR1 MNHNS and CDR2 SASEGT. This CDR3 is built from 15 residues. CDR3 nucleotides: TGTGCCAGCAGTGAACGGGCGGGAGCAATAGATACGCAGTATTTT. It encodes CASSERAGAIDTQYF.

The rearrangement uses TRBV24-1 and TRBJ1-2; TRBD1 might be the D (5 bases). The CDR3 extends over 17 amino acids. Between the trimmed V and J ends, which lost 7 bases and 4 bases, there was a span of 24 bases. The germline gives CDR1 KGHDR, CDR2 SFDVKD. CDR3 sequence reads: CATSGFGGENHVYGYTF. The CDR3 DNA is TGTGCCACCAGCGGTTTCGGGGGAGAGAATCACGTCTATGGCTACACCTTC.

V usage is TRBV18 and J usage is TRBJ2-1; the match to TRBD2 covers 9 bases. Germline V lookup: CDR1 KGHSH, CDR2 LQKENI. The J segment lost 10 bases and the V segment lost 3 bases, leaving 7 bases of the junction unmatched. This CDR3 is built from 14 residues. Written as DNA, the CDR3 is TGTGCCAGCTCACCTAGCGGGAGAAGACACGAGCAGTTCTTC. Translation: CASSPSGRRHEQFF.

The chain combines TRBV7-2 with TRBJ1-2, with TRBD1 as a possible D gene (5 bases). The CDR3 is made up of 14 amino acids. V gave up 1 base and J gave up 7 bases, with 13 bases separating them. The V gene's germline CDR1 is SGHTA and CDR2 FQGNSA. CDR3 sequence reads: CASSLGQGNIGYTF. For the CDR3, the DNA is TGTGCCAGCAGCTTAGGGCAGGGTAATATTGGCTACACCTTC.

In DNA, the CDR3 is TGTGCCAGCAGCCGTGCGGGGGCATTGGAAAAACTGTTTTTT. Its protein product is CASSRAGALEKLFF. The chain recombines TRBV11-2 with TRBJ1-4; D may be TRBD1 (6 bases). The CDR3 is 14 residues long. Trimming left V 5 bases short and J 8 bases short, with 15 bases between. Looked up from germline, CDR1 is SGHAT and CDR2 is FQNNGV.

The gene calls are TRBV6-5 and TRBJ2-7, with 9 positions matching TRBD1. CDR1 is MNHEY, CDR2 SVGAGI, per germline. The V and J ends lost 5 bases and 2 bases, in that order; junction bases with no gene match: 7. CDR3 length: 15 residues. The CDR3 here is CASSTGTGPTYEQYF. The CDR3 DNA reads as TGTGCCAGCAGTACCGGGACAGGGCCAACCTACGAGCAGTACTTC.

The chain carries TRBV2 and TRBJ2-1; D call uncertain. The CDR3 spans 12 residues. The V and J ends lost 8 bases and 8 bases respectively, with 13 bases between them. Germline CDR1 SNHLY, CDR2 FYNNEI. CDR3 bases: TGTGCCAGCGAGGCGGAAGATTATGAGCAGTTCTTC. Its protein product is CASEAEDYEQFF.

The chain is built from TRBV7-2 and TRBJ2-3, with TRBD1 matching 10 bases. V lost 1 base to trimming and J lost 2 bases; unmatched junction nucleotides: 3. The CDR3 totals 16 residues. Looked up from germline, CDR1 is SGHTA and CDR2 is FQGNSA. The CDR3 loop is CASSLGTGGYTDTQYF. In nucleotides, the CDR3 is TGTGCCAGCAGCTTAGGGACAGGGGGTTACACAGATACGCAGTATTTT.

The V and J genes are TRBV12-2 and TRBJ2-7; TRBD2 reflects the table's D call only, with no check against the DNA. TRBV12-2 is listed as a pseudogene. The CDR3 covers 18 residues. DNA for the CDR3: TGTGCAAGTCGCTTAGCCCCCGCTTCTAGCGGGAGTCAATACGAGCAGTACTTC. It translates to CASRLAPASSGSQYEQYF.

The chain recombines TRBV5-4 with TRBJ2-7, with 8 bases lining up with TRBD2. Trimming removed 0 bases from V and 7 bases from J; junction bases left unmatched: 9. The CDR3 sequence is 15 residues long. Germline V lookup: CDR1 SGHNT, CDR2 YYREEE (reference sequence). The CDR3 DNA is TGTGCCAGCAGCTTGGAACTAGCGGCAAAAAATGAGCAGTACTTC. It specifies CASSLELAAKNEQYF.

This chain connects TRBV2 to TRBJ1-1; 9 positions match TRBD1. Trimming at V came to 10 bases and at J to 6 bases, leaving 12 bases not matched to a gene. This CDR3 contains 14 residues. Germline V gives CDR1 SNHLY, CDR2 FYNNEI. The CDR3 is CATRGGQGVPEAFF. DNA for the CDR3: TGTGCCACCCGAGGGGGACAGGGTGTGCCTGAAGCTTTCTTT.

The gene calls are TRBV28 and TRBJ1-2, with D uncertain. Trimming took 8 bases from V and 0 from J, leaving 13 bases between them. Germline lookup yields CDR1 MDHEN and CDR2 SYDVKM. The CDR3 contains 14 residues. The CDR3 DNA follows: TGTGCCAGCCGGACGTGGGAGACTAACTATGGCTACACCTTC. Translated, it gives CASRTWETNYGYTF.

The chain uses TRBV30 and TRBJ2-2; the match to TRBD2 covers 11 bases. Germline CDR1 GTSNPN, CDR2 SVGIG (reference sequence). This CDR3 has 17 residues. With 3 bases clipped from V and 6 bases from J, the junction kept 12 bases outside the gene matches. CDR3 DNA: TGTGCCTGGAGGGCAATTAGCGGGAGGGCCCGTCCCGGGGAGCTGTTTTTT. Its protein is CAWRAISGRARPGELFF. Complete variable domain (other parts from reference TRBV30 and TRBJ2-2): SQTIHQWPATLVQPVGSPLSLECTVEGTSNPNLYWYRQAAGRGLQLLFYSVGIGQISSEVPQNLSASRPQDRQFILSSKKLLLSDSGFYLCAWRAISGRARPGELFFGEGSRLTVL.

The rearrangement uses TRBV6-5 and TRBJ2-5; D remains ambiguous. Trimming stripped 4 bases from V and 1 base from J, with 4 bases between. The CDR3 consists of 12 residues. Per germline, CDR1 MNHEY and CDR2 SVGAGI. CDR3 sequence reads: CASSSIQETQYF. The CDR3 coding sequence is TGTGCCAGCAGTTCCATCCAAGAGACCCAGTACTTC.

The chain employs TRBV12-5 and TRBJ2-7; 8 nucleotides align to TRBD2. Germline V gene lookup returns CDR1 LGHNT and CDR2 FRNRAP. This CDR3 contains 15 residues. Unmatched junction bases numbered 12, after V lost 7 bases and J lost 4 bases. CDR3 loop: CASAPSGSLGYEQYF. The CDR3 DNA is TGTGCTAGTGCCCCTAGCGGGTCCCTCGGGTACGAGCAGTACTTC. Full variable domain (missing parts from reference TRBV12-5 and TRBJ2-7): DARVTQTPRHKVTEMGQEVTMRCQPILGHNTVFWYRQTMMQGLELLAYFRNRAPLDDSGMPKDRFSAEMPDATLATLKIQPSEPRDSAVYFCASAPSGSLGYEQYFGPGTRLTVT.

The chain uses TRBV19 and TRBJ1-2, with a tentative D call TRBD1 (6 bases). This CDR3 is built from 14 residues. Trimming left V 0 bases short and J 4 bases short, with 9 bases between. Looked up from germline, CDR1 is LNHDA and CDR2 is SQIVND (reference sequence). DNA for the CDR3: TGTGCCAGTAGTATAGATCTACAGGGCTATGGCTACACCTTC. Its translation is CASSIDLQGYGYTF.

A remark on this clone: Different DNA sequences within this sample yield the same CDR3. The CDR3 reads CASSGNEQFF. The CDR3, as DNA: TGTGCCAGCTCCGGGAACGAGCAGTTCTTC. The gene calls are TRBV2 and TRBJ2-1, with D perhaps matching TRBD2 (5 bases). From germline, CDR1 is SNHLY and CDR2 FYNNEI. The length of the CDR3 is 10 residues. Trimming stripped 8 bases from V and 10 bases from J, with 9 bases between.

This sequence joins TRBV13 and TRBJ1-4, with unresolved D. Trimming shortened V by 2 bases and J by 5 bases, and 3 bases separated the two germline ends. This CDR3 comprises 12 residues. The germline V gene has CDR1 PRHDT and CDR2 FYEKMQ (reference sequence). The CDR3: CASSLLNEKLFF. CDR3 nucleotides: TGTGCCAGCAGCTTACTGAATGAAAAACTGTTTTTT.

The CDR3 nucleotides are TGTGCCAGCAGCTACCCAGGGCTCGGCACAGATACGCAGTATTTT. Translating it yields CASSYPGLGTDTQYF. This chain links TRBV11-3 with TRBJ2-3, with TRBD1 as a possible D gene (5 bases). This CDR3 comprises 15 residues. The V gene lost 4 bases and the J gene lost 1 base, with 12 bases spanning the gap. The V gene's germline CDR1 is SGHNT and CDR2 YENEEA.

The gene calls are TRBV12-3 or TRBV12-4 and TRBJ2-7; D might be TRBD1 (5 bases). The V end lost 6 bases, the J end lost 6 bases, and 15 bases lay between the germline ends. The CDR3 consists of 13 residues. This CDR3 reads CASSKSRVGEQYF. Written as DNA, the CDR3 is TGTGCCAGCAGCAAAAGCAGGGTAGGCGAGCAGTACTTC.

The chain is built from TRBV7-9 and TRBJ2-5; 7 nucleotides match TRBD1. The CDR3 has 14 amino acids. V lost 3 bases to trimming and J lost 4 bases; unmatched junction nucleotides: 5. Per the germline V gene, CDR1 is SEHNR and CDR2 is FQNEAQ (reference sequence). CDR3 residues: CASSLTGKGETQYF. The CDR3 DNA is TGTGCCAGCAGCTTGACAGGGAAGGGAGAGACCCAGTACTTC.

The sample holds a few counts of this clone. The chain employs TRBV4-2 and TRBJ2-2, with 8 bases aligning to TRBD2. Germline assignment: CDR1 LGHNA and CDR2 YNFKEQ. This CDR3 region has 17 residues. J lost 3 bases, V lost 4 bases, and 10 bases had no gene match. CDR3 amino acids: CASSPYSGSRDTGELFF. The CDR3 nucleotides are TGTGCCAGCAGCCCATACAGCGGGAGTCGGGACACCGGGGAGCTGTTTTTT.

V and J are TRBV28 and TRBJ1-2; maybe TRBD1 (6 bases). This CDR3 comprises 13 residues. V lost 6 bases, J lost 5 bases, and 13 bases lay in between. Germline CDR1 is MDHEN and CDR2 is SYDVKM. CDR3 in amino acids: CASRTGTPYGYTF. The CDR3 DNA follows: TGTGCCAGCAGGACCGGGACACCTTATGGCTACACCTTC.

The J gene is TRBJ2-1, the V gene TRBV28; TRBD2 agrees at 13 bases. Trimming removed 5 bases from V and 7 bases from J; junction bases left unmatched: 8. The CDR3 has 16 amino acids. In germline, CDR1 is MDHEN, CDR2 SYDVKM. CDR3: CASSPTGLAGENEQFF. CDR3 sequence (DNA): TGTGCCAGCAGTCCAACTGGACTAGCGGGGGAAAATGAGCAGTTCTTC.